What follows describes a single T cell receptor beta chain. The entry originates in a study of cytomegalovirus exposure and HLA in healthy donors. Amplification used 60 Vbeta primers and 13 Jbeta primers. The table came from immunoSEQ multiplex PCR; TCRdb's copy has only in-frame clones and leaves some out. The table lists 150,000 to 200,000 clones, about 75% of them singletons. The CDR3 spans 16 residues. CDR1 is MNHNS and CDR2 is SASEGT in the germline V gene. With V trimmed by 2 bases and J by 1 base, 3 bases remained unmatched. This TCR was recovered from a woman in her forties or fifties in good health and CMV-seropositive. The V gene is TRBV6-1, the J gene TRBJ1-5; 9 bases are a match to TRBD1. Specimen: PBMCs. The CDR3, as DNA: TGTGCCAGCAGTGAACAACAGGGGGCGAGCAATCAGCCCCAGCATTTT. It encodes CASSEQQGASNQPQHF.